Below are 15 T cell receptor beta chains sequenced from a single sample in a study of T cells after posttransplantation cyclophosphamide. Clones were sequenced by immunoSEQ multiplex PCR, and TCRdb holds only the in-frame ones, with some missing. This sample yields tens of thousands of clones, of which around 93% are seen a single time; under 3% belongs to the top ten. Sequencing used PBMCs. The source is a woman aged 25 to 39 in good health and a related stem cell transplant donor.

The J gene is TRBJ1-3, the V gene TRBV7-9; D remains unclear. This CDR3 comprises 14 residues. CDR1 and CDR2 (germline): SEHNR, FQNEAQ (reference sequence). The V end lost 2 bases, the J end lost 0 bases, and 5 bases lay between the germline ends. The CDR3 region is CASSLQSSGNTIYF. The CDR3 DNA reads as TGTGCCAGCAGCTTACAGAGCTCTGGAAACACCATATATTTT.

V gene TRBV6-5 combines with J gene TRBJ1-2; 7 bases fit TRBD1. Trimming took 0 bases from V and 6 from J; bases not matched to a gene: 4. The CDR3 consists of 14 residues. CDR1 is MNHEY, CDR2 SVGAGI, per germline. DNA of the CDR3: TGTGCCAGCAGTTACTCAGGGGGCAACGATGGCTACACCTTC. Amino acid sequence: CASSYSGGNDGYTF.

This chain joins TRBV25-1 and TRBJ2-6; 7 positions match TRBD1. Looked up from germline, CDR1 is MGHDK and CDR2 is SYGVNS. V was pared by 5 bases and J by 2 bases, with 12 bases of the junction left unmatched. The CDR3 spans 18 residues. The CDR3 DNA is TGTGCCAGCAGTATCAACAGGGGTTACGGGCCTGGGGCCAACGTCCTGACTTTC. Translating gives CASSINRGYGPGANVLTF.

This chain uses TRBV4-2 with TRBJ1-2; unclear D gene. This CDR3 has 13 amino acids. CDR1 and CDR2 from the germline V gene are LGHNA and YNFKEQ. Trimming left V 0 bases short and J 8 bases short, with 10 bases between. The CDR3 DNA sequence: TGTGCCAGCAGCCAAGAGTCCCTGGGGGGCTACACCTTC. This sequence encodes CASSQESLGGYTF.

The chain links TRBV7-9 to TRBJ2-7; tentatively, D is TRBD1 (5 bases). Germline V lookup: CDR1 SEHNR, CDR2 FQNEAQ (reference sequence). The CDR3 runs to 13 residues. V was shortened by 7 bases and J by 2 bases, with 12 bases between the two germline ends. The DNA for the CDR3 is TGTGCCAGCACCCAGACAGACCCCTACGAGCAGTACTTC. It is translated as CASTQTDPYEQYF.

This sequence joins TRBV7-2 and TRBJ2-5; 14 bases agree with TRBD2. Germline CDR1 is SGHTA and CDR2 is FQGNSA. V trimming: 1 base; J trimming: 3 bases; junction bases outside the gene matches: 4. The CDR3 sequence is 17 residues long. This chain's CDR3 is CASSLGLAGGWKETQYF. CDR3 nucleotide sequence: TGTGCCAGCAGCTTAGGACTAGCGGGGGGGTGGAAAGAGACCCAGTACTTC.

The chain joins TRBV29-1 to TRBJ2-5; D not resolved. Deletions cut 4 bases from V and 5 bases from J, with 8 bases between. The CDR3 covers 11 residues. Germline V gene lookup returns CDR1 SQVTM and CDR2 ANQGSEA. In DNA, the CDR3 is TGCAGCGTTGGGCAGGTGGAGACCCAGTACTTC. Its translation is CSVGQVETQYF.

Here the CDR3 reads CASSGSWTGAYEQYF. The CDR3 bases are TGCGCCAGCAGCGGCTCCTGGACAGGGGCCTACGAGCAGTACTTC. V gene TRBV5-1 combines with J gene TRBJ2-7; 9 nucleotides agree with TRBD1. Looked up from germline, CDR1 is SGHRS and CDR2 is YFSETQ. V lost 4 bases to trimming and J lost 2 bases; unmatched junction nucleotides: 7. This CDR3 region has 15 residues.

This chain connects TRBV25-1 to TRBJ2-3; 7 bases align to TRBD1. There are 17 residues in the CDR3. Germline V lookup: CDR1 MGHDK, CDR2 SYGVNS. Unmatched junction bases numbered 14, after V lost 4 bases and J lost 4 bases. The CDR3 loop reads CASSGPRRQGVADTQYF. Written as DNA, the CDR3 is TGTGCCAGCAGTGGTCCCCGCCGACAGGGAGTCGCAGATACGCAGTATTTT.

The CDR3 coding sequence is TGTGCCAGCAGCTTAGTCGCGGCAAAAACGAGATCCTACAATGAGCAGTTCTTC. This translates into CASSLVAAKTRSYNEQFF. The J gene is TRBJ2-1, the V gene TRBV7-6, with D unclear. V lost 1 base and J 1 base, leaving 17 bases between the germline ends. The CDR3 covers 18 residues. The V gene's germline CDR1 is SGHVS and CDR2 FNYEAQ.

The chain recombines TRBV5-4 with TRBJ1-1, with D perhaps TRBD1 (6 bases). This CDR3 is built from 15 residues. In germline, CDR1 is SGHNT, CDR2 YYREEE (reference sequence). Trimming cost V 0 bases and J 2 bases, with 11 bases left between them. The CDR3 nucleotides read TGTGCCAGCAGCTTGGAAACAGGGCGAAACACTGAAGCTTTCTTT. The encoded protein is CASSLETGRNTEAFF.

The table lists this clone with a count of one. This rearrangement joins TRBV5-1 to TRBJ1-1, with TRBD1 identical over 7 bases. CDR3 size: 13 residues. Trimming removed 4 bases from V and 5 bases from J; junction bases left unmatched: 5. Germline assignment: CDR1 SGHRS and CDR2 YFSETQ. CDR3 sequence reads: CASSRDSETEAFF. In DNA, the CDR3 is TGCGCCAGCAGCCGGGACAGCGAGACTGAAGCTTTCTTT.

This clone appeared a single time. The V gene is TRBV29-1, the J gene TRBJ2-7; the match to TRBD2 covers 14 bases. The CDR3 has 17 amino acids. Germline CDR1 SQVTM, CDR2 ANQGSEA. The J segment lost 2 bases and the V segment lost 1 base, leaving 7 bases of the junction unmatched. CDR3 sequence reads: CSVEGRLAGGSPYEQYF. For the CDR3, the DNA is TGCAGCGTTGAAGGCCGACTAGCGGGGGGGAGTCCCTACGAGCAGTACTTC.

The J gene is TRBJ1-4, the V gene TRBV28; D might be TRBD1 (6 bases). The germline CDR1 and CDR2 sequences are MDHEN and SYDVKM. There are 16 residues in the CDR3. V was cut by 6 bases and J by 0 bases, with 14 bases left in between. As DNA, the CDR3 is TGTGCCAGCAGAAGGGACGAGGGGGCAACTAATGAAAAACTGTTTTTT. Translating it yields CASRRDEGATNEKLFF. Full variable domain (outside the CDR3, taken from reference TRBV28 and TRBJ1-4): DVKVTQSSRYLVKRTGEKVFLECVQDMDHENMFWYRQDPGLGLRLIYFSYDVKMKEKGDIPEGYSVSREKKERFSLILESASTNQTSMYLCASRRDEGATNEKLFFGSGTQLSVL.

This sequence joins TRBV21-1 and TRBJ2-7; TRBD2 is the table's D call and was not checked against the DNA. TRBV21-1 is a pseudogene segment. There are 14 residues in the CDR3. The CDR3 sequence: CASIVLHVLDEQYF. Written as DNA, the CDR3 is TGTGCCAGCATTGTACTACACGTGTTAGACGAGCAGTACTTC.